This note documents a single TCR beta chain sequence. This sample is drawn from a study of T cell responses to AZD1222 COVID-19 vaccine. Produced via immunoSEQ multiplex PCR; TCRdb's table is partial and in-frame only. This sample yields around 80,000 clones, of which 70% to 90% are seen a single time; around 9.3% belongs to the top ten. Deletions cut 8 bases from V and 0 bases from J, with 13 bases between. Germline CDR1 SNHLY, CDR2 FYNNEI. The CDR3 consists of 15 residues. The source is an adult who received the AZD1222 COVID-19 vaccine. The material was peripheral blood, obtained 28 days after the second AZD1222 dose. The gene calls are TRBV2 and TRBJ1-4, with D tentatively TRBD1 (5 bases). CDR3 sequence (DNA): TGTGCCAGCCTGGACGGGGGAACAACTAATGAAAAACTGTTTTTT. Its protein is CASLDGGTTNEKLFF.